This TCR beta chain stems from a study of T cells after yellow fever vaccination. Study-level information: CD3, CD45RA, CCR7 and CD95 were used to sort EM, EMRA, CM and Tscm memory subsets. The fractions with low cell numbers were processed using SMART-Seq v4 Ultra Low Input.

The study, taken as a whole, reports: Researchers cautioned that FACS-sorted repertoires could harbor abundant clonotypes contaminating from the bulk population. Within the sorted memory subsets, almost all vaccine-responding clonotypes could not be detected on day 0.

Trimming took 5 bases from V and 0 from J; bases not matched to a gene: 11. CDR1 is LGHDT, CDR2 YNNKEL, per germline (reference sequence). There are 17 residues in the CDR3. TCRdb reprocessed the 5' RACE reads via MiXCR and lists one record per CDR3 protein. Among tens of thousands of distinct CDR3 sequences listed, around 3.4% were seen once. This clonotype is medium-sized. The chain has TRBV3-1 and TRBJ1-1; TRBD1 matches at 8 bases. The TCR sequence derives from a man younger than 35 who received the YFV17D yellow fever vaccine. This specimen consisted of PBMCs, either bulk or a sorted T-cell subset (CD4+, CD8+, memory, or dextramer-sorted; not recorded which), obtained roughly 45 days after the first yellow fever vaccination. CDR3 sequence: CASSFSGGADLNTEAFF. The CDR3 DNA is TGTGCCAGCAGCTTCTCAGGGGGCGCCGACCTGAACACTGAAGCTTTCTTT.